These 8 T cell receptor beta chains originate from one sample sequenced in a study of blood T cell repertoires in COVID-19. Here immunoSEQ multiplex PCR was the method, and the copy in TCRdb shows in-frame clones only, minus some. Among 200,000 or so clones listed, roughly 80% were seen once. Input material: peripheral blood. The origin of the receptors is a human donor in a cohort sampled during active COVID-19.

The V and J genes are TRBV4-1 and TRBJ2-7; 7 bases agree with TRBD2. After removal of 3 bases from V and 2 bases from J, the junction contained 7 bases not matched to a gene. The CDR3 is made up of 15 amino acids. Germline CDR1 and CDR2: MGHRA and YSYEKL. The CDR3 reads CASSHPAGTTYEQYF. The DNA for the CDR3 is TGCGCCAGCAGCCACCCAGCGGGGACTACCTACGAGCAGTACTTC.

The J gene is TRBJ2-6, the V gene TRBV11-3; 8 bases are shared with TRBD1. The germline V gene has CDR1 SGHNT and CDR2 YENEEA. J was trimmed by 0 bases and V by 4 bases; bases with no gene match: 8. This CDR3 has 18 amino acids. Here the CDR3 reads CASSSPGQATSGANVLTF. In DNA form, the CDR3 reads TGTGCCAGCAGCTCCCCGGGACAGGCCACCTCTGGGGCCAACGTCCTGACTTTC.

The gene calls are TRBV28 and TRBJ1-1; TRBD1 is a possible D gene (6 bases). Germline-derived CDR1 and CDR2 are MDHEN and SYDVKM. V lost 3 bases and J lost 4, with 18 bases in between. This CDR3 has 16 amino acids. The CDR3 protein is CASSFQGWRGLTEAFF. The CDR3 DNA follows: TGTGCCAGCAGTTTTCAGGGCTGGCGGGGGCTCACTGAAGCTTTCTTT.

This CDR3 reads CASSLVGGKNEQFF. Here the CDR3 DNA reads TGTGCCAGCAGCTTAGTGGGCGGGAAGAATGAGCAGTTCTTC. This chain uses TRBV11-3 with TRBJ2-1; a weak D match, TRBD2 (6 bases). The V gene's germline CDR1 is SGHNT and CDR2 YENEEA. This CDR3 comprises 14 residues. Between the trimmed V and J ends, which lost 1 base and 7 bases, there was a span of 11 bases. The entire variable domain, with the rest obtained from reference TRBV11-3 and TRBJ2-1, is as follows: EAGVVQSPRYKIIEKKQPVAFWCNPISGHNTLYWYLQNLGQGPELLIRYENEEAVDDSQLPKDRFSAERLKGVDSTLKIQPAELGDSAVYLCASSLVGGKNEQFFGPGTRLTVL.

The chain couples TRBV7-9 to TRBJ2-7, with 7 bases aligning to TRBD2. Looked up from germline, CDR1 is SEHNR and CDR2 is FQNEAQ (reference sequence). CDR3 length: 16 amino acids. J was trimmed by 0 bases and V by 5 bases; bases with no gene match: 10. The CDR3 spells CASSQYLGGGSYEQYF. The CDR3 DNA is TGTGCCAGCAGCCAATATCTCGGCGGGGGCTCCTACGAGCAGTACTTC.

The chain carries TRBV18 and TRBJ2-7; 7 positions match TRBD2. There are 13 residues in the CDR3. V lost 2 bases to trimming and J lost 5 bases; unmatched junction nucleotides: 3. Germline assignment: CDR1 KGHSH and CDR2 LQKENI. The DNA for the CDR3 is TGTGCCAGCTCACCATCGCTAGCGGACGAGCAGTACTTC. Translating gives CASSPSLADEQYF. The variable domain in full, with the rest retrieved from reference TRBV18 and TRBJ2-7, is NAGVMQNPRHLVRRRGQEARLRCSPMKGHSHVYWYRQLPEEGLKFMVYLQKENIIDESGMPKERFSAEFPKEGPSILRIQQVVRGDSAAYFCASSPSLADEQYFGPGTRLTVT.

This rearrangement joins TRBV19 to TRBJ2-1, with TRBD2 matching over 9 bases. The trim removed 3 bases at V and 6 bases at J, leaving 6 bases unmatched. This CDR3 comprises 15 residues. CDR1 is LNHDA and CDR2 is SQIVND in the germline V gene (reference sequence). DNA for the CDR3: TGTGCCAGTAGTATTTTTAGCGGGAGTACCAATGAGCAGTTCTTC. Translated, it gives CASSIFSGSTNEQFF. Full variable domain (rest looked up from reference TRBV19 and TRBJ2-1): DGGITQSPKYLFRKEGQNVTLSCEQNLNHDAMYWYRQDPGQGLRLIYYSQIVNDFQKGDIAEGYSVSREKKESFPLTVTSAQKNPTAFYLCASSIFSGSTNEQFFGPGTRLTVL.

This clone was found once. The rearrangement joins TRBV7-2 to TRBJ2-6; the D gene is possibly TRBD1 (5 bases). There are 18 residues in the CDR3. Germline loops: CDR1 SGHTA, CDR2 FQGNSA. Trimming left V 1 base short and J 1 base short, with 14 bases between. The CDR3 is CASSLVSHKGSGANVLTF. The CDR3, as DNA: TGTGCCAGCAGCTTAGTAAGCCACAAGGGGTCTGGGGCCAACGTCCTGACTTTC.